Listed here are 7 T cell receptor beta chains from one sample, sequenced in a study of PD-1 blockade in classical Hodgkin lymphoma. Exposure to brentuximab vedotin varied, and each patient had relapsed following autologous stem cell transplantation. Data came from immunoSEQ multiplex PCR; TCRdb stores just in-frame clones and leaves some out. The sample carries more than 45,000 clones, 73% recorded once. The sample in question was peripheral blood mononuclear cells (PBMCs), obtained before the second cycle of nivolumab. The origin of the receptors is a human donor with classical Hodgkin lymphoma.

The chain combines TRBV6-1 with TRBJ2-1; tentatively, D is TRBD2 (6 bases). This CDR3 contains 15 residues. Germline assignment: CDR1 MNHNS and CDR2 SASEGT. Deletions cut 5 bases from V and 0 bases from J, with 11 bases between. The CDR3 bases are TGTGCCAGCAGTTTGGACGGGAGCTCCTACAATGAGCAGTTCTTC. Translating gives CASSLDGSSYNEQFF.

This rearrangement joins TRBV6-5 to TRBJ2-7, with 9 nucleotides matching TRBD1. CDR1 and CDR2 (germline): MNHEY, SVGAGI. CDR3 size: 14 residues. Losses at the gene ends were 6 bases for V and 3 bases for J; bases not matched to a gene: 6. The CDR3 sequence is CASRSGTGYYEQYF. CDR3 DNA: TGTGCCAGCAGATCCGGGACAGGGTACTACGAGCAGTACTTC.

The V and J genes are TRBV5-1 and TRBJ2-7; 10 bases map to TRBD1. Germline V gene data show CDR1 as SGHRS and CDR2 as YFSETQ. V lost 5 bases to trimming and J lost 7 bases; unmatched junction nucleotides: 9. CDR3 size: 14 residues. CDR3 sequence reads: CASRTGGTNREQYF. For the CDR3, the DNA is TGCGCCAGCAGGACAGGGGGCACAAATCGGGAGCAGTACTTC.

The V gene is TRBV27, the J gene TRBJ1-1; D ambiguous. Trimming stripped 2 bases from V and 7 bases from J, with 8 bases between. The CDR3 extends over 12 amino acids. CDR1 is MNHEY and CDR2 is SMNVEV in the germline V gene (reference sequence). The CDR3 reads CASSLKRGEAFF. The CDR3, as DNA: TGTGCCAGCAGTTTAAAGCGGGGTGAAGCTTTCTTT.

The chain has TRBV29-1 and TRBJ2-1; TRBD1 matches 10 bases. CDR3 length equals 11 residues. Germline V lookup: CDR1 SQVTM, CDR2 ANQGSEA. With V trimmed by 7 bases and J by 14 bases, 8 bases remained unmatched. The CDR3 spells CSARSGQGEFF. The CDR3 DNA follows: TGCAGCGCCCGGTCTGGACAGGGGGAGTTCTTC.

The V gene is TRBV15, the J gene TRBJ2-2; a weak D match, TRBD2 (5 bases). The CDR3 consists of 14 residues. Germline lookup yields CDR1 LNHNV and CDR2 YYDKDF (reference sequence). Trimming cost V 5 bases and J 5 bases, with 12 bases left between them. In DNA form, the CDR3 reads TGTGCCACCAGCGGTGAGGGATGGACCGGGGAGCTGTTTTTT. Amino acid sequence: CATSGEGWTGELFF.

V gene TRBV9 combines with J gene TRBJ2-2; 7 nucleotides match TRBD1. Germline CDR1 reads SGDLS; CDR2 reads YYNGEE. The CDR3 contains 14 residues. V lost 3 bases and J lost 8; bases outside the gene matches: 7. The CDR3 reads CASSARGTAGELFF. Written as DNA, the CDR3 is TGTGCCAGCAGCGCCCGTGGGACAGCAGGGGAGCTGTTTTTT.